This passage covers 17 T cell receptor beta chains from one sample sequenced in a study of T cells after posttransplantation cyclophosphamide. A marrow graft followed busulfan-fludarabine conditioning, with cyclophosphamide on days +3 and +4. Here immunoSEQ multiplex PCR was the method, and the copy in TCRdb shows in-frame clones only, minus some. The sample has some 37,000 clones; approximately 78% are singletons. Sequencing used CD4+ T cells sorted from blood, obtained 1903 days after a stem cell transplant with posttransplant cyclophosphamide. The receptors originated from a female patient aged 40-49 years who received an allogeneic stem cell transplant from a related donor, was CMV-positive, and had no GVHD. Some of these T cells may belong to the graft donor.

This chain connects TRBV6-6 to TRBJ1-2; 9 bases match TRBD1. V was clipped by 6 bases and J by 6 bases; unmatched bases: 8. Germline CDR1 reads MNHNY; CDR2 reads SVGAGI (reference sequence). CDR3 length: 14 amino acids. CDR3 loop: CASRGQGGNDGYTF. CDR3 coding DNA: TGTGCCAGCAGGGGACAGGGAGGGAATGATGGCTACACCTTC.

The V call is TRBV7-8, the J call TRBJ1-5, with a weak D call TRBD1 (6 bases). Trimming stripped 0 bases from V and 7 bases from J, with 10 bases between. There are 14 residues in the CDR3. Germline V CDR1 and CDR2: SGHVS, FQNEAQ. CDR3 amino acids: CASSLATGTQPQHF. The CDR3 DNA reads TGTGCCAGCAGCTTAGCCACAGGGACCCAGCCCCAGCATTTT.

CDR3 loop: CASSLEVGRDYGYTF. CDR3 in DNA: TGCGCCAGCAGCTTGGAGGTAGGGAGAGACTATGGCTACACCTTC. The rearrangement uses TRBV5-1 and TRBJ1-2; D call uncertain. The CDR3 totals 15 residues. Germline CDR1 and CDR2: SGHRS and YFSETQ. Between the trimmed V and J ends, which lost 0 bases and 3 bases, there was a span of 12 bases.

V and J are TRBV19 and TRBJ1-1; tentative D call: TRBD1 (5 bases). Per the germline V gene, CDR1 is LNHDA and CDR2 is SQIVND (reference sequence). Between the trimmed V and J ends, which lost 0 bases and 5 bases, there was a span of 7 bases. There are 13 residues in the CDR3. The CDR3 protein is CASSIERGTEAFF. For the CDR3, the DNA is TGTGCCAGTAGTATAGAACGGGGGACTGAAGCTTTCTTT.

This chain connects TRBV6-6 to TRBJ1-4; D call uncertain. Trimming removed 0 bases at V and 8 bases at J, with 4 bases between. This CDR3 region has 12 residues. Germline values: CDR1 MNHNY, CDR2 SVGAGI (reference sequence). CDR3 sequence: CASSYSEEKLFF. The CDR3 DNA is TGTGCCAGCAGTTACTCGGAGGAAAAACTGTTTTTT.

The V call is TRBV25-1, the J call TRBJ1-3, with 8 bases that match TRBD1. Germline trimming cut 0 bases from V and 5 bases from J; bases unmatched to any gene: 6. The germline V gene encodes CDR1 MGHDK and CDR2 SYGVNS. This CDR3 is 16 amino acids long. The CDR3 reads CASSEYGQGARNTIYF. In DNA form, the CDR3 reads TGTGCCAGCAGTGAATATGGGCAGGGGGCACGAAACACCATATATTTT.

The V and J genes are TRBV7-8 and TRBJ1-3; a possible D gene is TRBD1 (5 bases). The CDR3 loop spans 17 amino acids. The germline CDR1 and CDR2 sequences are SGHVS and FQNEAQ. Trimming took 1 base from V and 0 from J, leaving 13 bases between them. CDR3 sequence: CASSLENPRVSGNTIYF. CDR3 sequence (DNA): TGTGCCAGCAGCTTAGAAAACCCCAGGGTCTCTGGAAACACCATATATTTT.

This clone was recorded a few times. The chain combines TRBV7-3 with TRBJ2-5, with a tentative D call TRBD2 (6 bases). Germline V lookup: CDR1 SGHTA, CDR2 FQGTGA. V shed 2 bases and J shed 4 bases, with 14 bases lying between them. CDR3 length equals 15 residues. The CDR3 protein is CASSLRPGVGETQYF. The DNA of the CDR3 is TGTGCCAGCAGCTTACGGCCGGGAGTGGGAGAGACCCAGTACTTC. Combining the CDR3 with reference TRBV7-3 and TRBJ2-5 gives the whole variable domain GAGVSQTPSNKVTEKGKYVELRCDPISGHTALYWYRQSLGQGPEFLIYFQGTGAADDSGLPNDRFFAVRPEGSVSTLKIQRTERGDSAVYLCASSLRPGVGETQYFGPGTRLLVL.

A few counts support this clone. The gene calls are TRBV7-9 and TRBJ1-5; 7 bases agree with TRBD1. CDR1 is SEHNR, CDR2 FQNEAQ, per germline (reference sequence). V was clipped by 5 bases and J by 5 bases; unmatched bases: 9. This CDR3 spans 15 amino acids. The CDR3 is CASSPTGVVHQPQHF. In DNA form, the CDR3 reads TGTGCCAGCAGCCCCACAGGGGTGGTACATCAGCCCCAGCATTTT.

The V call is TRBV29-1, the J call TRBJ2-3; a possible D gene is TRBD1 (6 bases). The V end was cut by 7 bases, the J end by 5 bases, with 13 bases between. Germline V gene data show CDR1 as SQVTM and CDR2 as ANQGSEA. The CDR3 runs 12 residues. CDR3 DNA: TGCAGCGGAGGGGACACGGGAGATACGCAGTATTTT. It encodes CSGGDTGDTQYF.

V is TRBV4-2 and J is TRBJ2-5; 8 nucleotides align to TRBD1. Germline values: CDR1 LGHNA, CDR2 YNFKEQ. The CDR3 covers 17 residues. V trimming: 0 bases; J trimming: 1 base; junction bases outside the gene matches: 7. The CDR3 loop is CASSQDGAGGPQETQYF. In DNA form, the CDR3 reads TGTGCCAGCAGCCAAGATGGGGCAGGGGGCCCCCAAGAGACCCAGTACTTC.

The gene calls are TRBV12-5 and TRBJ1-2; possible D gene TRBD1, 6 bases. The CDR3 sequence is 16 residues long. Germline CDR1 and CDR2: LGHNT and FRNRAP. Trimming took 4 bases from V and 5 from J, leaving 20 bases between them. CDR3 DNA sequence: TGTGCTAGTGGTTCCCTAAAGGGGGGGGCGCTTTATGGCTACACCTTC. Translated, it gives CASGSLKGGALYGYTF.

The V and J genes are TRBV9 and TRBJ2-4, with a possible D match to TRBD2 (6 bases). Germline assignment: CDR1 SGDLS and CDR2 YYNGEE. This CDR3 spans 18 amino acids. V gave up 2 bases and J gave up 1 base, with 19 bases separating them. The CDR3: CASSVSPGGARAKNIQYF. As DNA, the CDR3 is TGTGCCAGCAGCGTTTCTCCTGGAGGGGCTAGGGCCAAAAACATTCAGTACTTC.

This chain links TRBV5-1 with TRBJ2-7; D is possibly TRBD2 (7 bases). Trimming stripped 0 bases from V and 3 bases from J, with 19 bases between. CDR1 is SGHRS, CDR2 YFSETQ, per germline. The CDR3 contains 17 residues. The CDR3 spells CASSLVSRGARGYEQYF. The CDR3 DNA reads TGCGCCAGCAGCTTGGTGTCCCGGGGGGCCAGGGGCTACGAGCAGTACTTC.

CDR3 region: CASRRTGITTYEQYF. The CDR3 nucleotides read TGTGCCAGCAGACGTACAGGGATCACCACCTACGAGCAGTACTTC. This chain uses TRBV6-5 with TRBJ2-5, with a weak D call TRBD1 (6 bases). Near its end, the DNA agrees better with TRBJ2-7, so the J call may be wrong. Germline V gives CDR1 MNHEY, CDR2 SVGAGI. The CDR3 covers 15 residues.

V gene TRBV28 combines with J gene TRBJ1-5; a weak D match, TRBD1 (6 bases). With 2 bases removed from V and 9 bases from J, the gap between germline ends came to 14 bases. This CDR3 has 14 amino acids. Germline V gene sequence: CDR1 MDHEN, CDR2 SYDVKM. The CDR3 coding sequence is TGTGCCAGCAGTTTAGGACAGCCACAAGGGCCCCAGCATTTT. Amino acids: CASSLGQPQGPQHF.

The gene calls are TRBV10-3 and TRBJ2-7; 9 bases line up with TRBD1. Per the germline V gene, CDR1 is ENHRY and CDR2 is SYGVKD. Trimming took 2 bases from V and 0 from J; bases not matched to a gene: 5. This CDR3 has 16 amino acids. CDR3 bases: TGTGCCATCAGTGAGGACGGGACAGGGAGCTCCTACGAGCAGTACTTC. Translating gives CAISEDGTGSSYEQYF.